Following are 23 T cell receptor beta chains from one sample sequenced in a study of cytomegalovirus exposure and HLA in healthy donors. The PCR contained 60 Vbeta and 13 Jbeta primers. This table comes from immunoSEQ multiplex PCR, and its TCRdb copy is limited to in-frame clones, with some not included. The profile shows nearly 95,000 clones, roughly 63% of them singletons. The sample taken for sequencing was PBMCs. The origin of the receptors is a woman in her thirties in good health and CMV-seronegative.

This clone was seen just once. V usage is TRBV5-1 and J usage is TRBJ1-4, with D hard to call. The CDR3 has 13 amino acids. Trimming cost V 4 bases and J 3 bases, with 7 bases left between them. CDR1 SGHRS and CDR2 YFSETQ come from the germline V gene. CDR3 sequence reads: CASSQEANEKLFF. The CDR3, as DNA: TGCGCCAGCAGCCAGGAAGCTAATGAAAAACTGTTTTTT.

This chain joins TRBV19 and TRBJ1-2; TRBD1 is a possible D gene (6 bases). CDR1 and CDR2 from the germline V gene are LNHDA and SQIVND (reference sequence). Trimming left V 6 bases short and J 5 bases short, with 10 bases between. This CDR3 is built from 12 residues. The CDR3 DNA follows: TGTGCCAGTAGCCGAGGGGGATATGGCTACACCTTC. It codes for CASSRGGYGYTF.

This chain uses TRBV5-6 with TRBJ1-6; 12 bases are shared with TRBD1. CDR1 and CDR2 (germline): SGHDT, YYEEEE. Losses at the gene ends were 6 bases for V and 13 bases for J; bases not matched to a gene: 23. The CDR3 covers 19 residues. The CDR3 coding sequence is TGTGCCAGCACCTCCTTTGTGGGACAGGGGGCCTCGAAACATTGGCCCCTCCACTTT. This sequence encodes CASTSFVGQGASKHWPLHF.

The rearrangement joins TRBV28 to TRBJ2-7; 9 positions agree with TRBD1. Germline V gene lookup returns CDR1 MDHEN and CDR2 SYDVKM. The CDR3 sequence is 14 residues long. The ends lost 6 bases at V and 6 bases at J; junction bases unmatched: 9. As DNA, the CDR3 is TGTGCCAGCAGACCACAGGGGGCGTTCGGCGAGCAGTACTTC. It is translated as CASRPQGAFGEQYF.

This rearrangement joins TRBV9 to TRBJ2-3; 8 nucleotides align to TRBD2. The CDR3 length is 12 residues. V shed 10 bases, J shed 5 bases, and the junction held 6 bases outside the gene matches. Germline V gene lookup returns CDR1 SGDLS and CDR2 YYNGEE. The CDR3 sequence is CASAGVGDTQYF. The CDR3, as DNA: TGTGCCTCAGCGGGGGTCGGAGATACGCAGTATTTT.

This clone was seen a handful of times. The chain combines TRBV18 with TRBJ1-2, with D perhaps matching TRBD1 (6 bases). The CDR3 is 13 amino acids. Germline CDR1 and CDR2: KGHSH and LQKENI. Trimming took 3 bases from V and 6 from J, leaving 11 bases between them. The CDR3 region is CASSPRDTDGYTF. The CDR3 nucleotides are TGTGCCAGCTCACCCCGGGACACCGATGGCTACACCTTC.

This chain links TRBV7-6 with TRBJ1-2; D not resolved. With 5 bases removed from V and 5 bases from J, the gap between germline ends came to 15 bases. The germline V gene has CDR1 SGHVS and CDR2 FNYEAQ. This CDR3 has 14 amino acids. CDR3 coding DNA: TGTGCCAGCAGCCCACCAACAGATTTATATGGCTACACCTTC. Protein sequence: CASSPPTDLYGYTF.

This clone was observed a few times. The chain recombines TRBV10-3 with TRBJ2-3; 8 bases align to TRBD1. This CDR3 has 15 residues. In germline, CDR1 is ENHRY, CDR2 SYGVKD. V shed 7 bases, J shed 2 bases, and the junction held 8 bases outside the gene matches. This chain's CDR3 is CAITRAGQDTDTQYF. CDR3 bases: TGTGCCATCACCAGGGCGGGACAGGACACAGATACGCAGTATTTT.

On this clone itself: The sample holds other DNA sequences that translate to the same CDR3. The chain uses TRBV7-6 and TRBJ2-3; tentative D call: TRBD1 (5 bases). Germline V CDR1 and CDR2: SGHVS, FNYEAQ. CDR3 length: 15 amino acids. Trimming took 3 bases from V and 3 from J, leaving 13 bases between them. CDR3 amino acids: CASSFGGRGTDTQYF. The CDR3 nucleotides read TGTGCCAGCAGCTTCGGCGGAAGGGGAACAGATACGCAGTATTTT.

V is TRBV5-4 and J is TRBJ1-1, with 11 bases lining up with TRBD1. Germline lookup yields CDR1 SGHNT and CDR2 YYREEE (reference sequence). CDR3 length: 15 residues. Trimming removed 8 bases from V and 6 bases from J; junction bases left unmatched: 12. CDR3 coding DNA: TGTGCCAGTCTACTCGGGACAGGGGGAGGGGCTGAAGCTTTCTTT. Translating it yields CASLLGTGGGAEAFF. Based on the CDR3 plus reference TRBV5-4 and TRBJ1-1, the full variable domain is ETGVTQSPTHLIKTRGQQVTLRCSSQSGHNTVSWYQQALGQGPQFIFQYYREEENGRGNFPPRFSGLQFPNYSSELNVNALELDDSALYLCASLLGTGGGAEAFFGQGTRLTVV.

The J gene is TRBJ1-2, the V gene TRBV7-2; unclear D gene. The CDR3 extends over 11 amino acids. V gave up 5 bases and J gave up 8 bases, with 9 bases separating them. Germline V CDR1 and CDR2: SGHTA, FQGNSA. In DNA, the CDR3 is TGTGCCAGCAGCAACGCGCGGGGCTACACCTTC. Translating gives CASSNARGYTF.

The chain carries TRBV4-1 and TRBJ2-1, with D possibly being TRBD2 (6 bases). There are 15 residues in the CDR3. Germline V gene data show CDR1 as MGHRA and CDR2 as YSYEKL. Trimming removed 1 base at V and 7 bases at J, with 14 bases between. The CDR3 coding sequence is TGCGCCAGCAGCCAAGGTCCTAGCGAGTTGAATGAGCAGTTCTTC. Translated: CASSQGPSELNEQFF.

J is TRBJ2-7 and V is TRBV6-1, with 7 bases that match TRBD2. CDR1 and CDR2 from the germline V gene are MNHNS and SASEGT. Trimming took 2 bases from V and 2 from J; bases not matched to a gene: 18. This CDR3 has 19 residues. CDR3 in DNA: TGTGCCAGCAGTGAATTTGTTTTTGGTGGGGGGGTAATCCCCTACGAGCAGTACTTC. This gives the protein CASSEFVFGGGVIPYEQYF.

This CDR3 reads CASSIEGTAQETQYF. The CDR3 DNA sequence: TGTGCCAGTAGTATAGAAGGGACAGCCCAAGAGACCCAGTACTTC. This chain joins TRBV19 and TRBJ2-5; 7 positions agree with TRBD1. The V and J ends lost 0 bases and 1 base, in that order; junction bases with no gene match: 2. The CDR3 is 15 residues long. The germline V gene has CDR1 LNHDA and CDR2 SQIVND (reference sequence).

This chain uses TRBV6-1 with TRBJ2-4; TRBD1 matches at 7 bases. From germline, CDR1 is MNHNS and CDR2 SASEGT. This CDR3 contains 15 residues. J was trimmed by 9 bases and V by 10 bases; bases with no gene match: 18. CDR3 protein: CATQAGDSSSGIQYF. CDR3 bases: TGTGCCACCCAGGCAGGGGACAGCTCCTCGGGCATTCAGTACTTC.

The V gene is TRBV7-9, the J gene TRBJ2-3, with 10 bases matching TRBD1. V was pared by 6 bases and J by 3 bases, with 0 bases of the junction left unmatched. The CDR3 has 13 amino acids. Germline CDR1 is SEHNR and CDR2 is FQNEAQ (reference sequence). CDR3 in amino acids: CASRGQGTDTQYF. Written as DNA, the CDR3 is TGTGCCAGCAGGGGACAGGGGACAGATACGCAGTATTTT.

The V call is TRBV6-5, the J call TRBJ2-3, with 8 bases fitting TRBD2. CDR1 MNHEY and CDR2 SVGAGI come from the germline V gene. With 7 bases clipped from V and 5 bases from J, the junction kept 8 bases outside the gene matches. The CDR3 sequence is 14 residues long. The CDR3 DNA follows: TGTGCCAGCAAGGTTCCCAGCGGGGGAGATACGCAGTATTTT. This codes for CASKVPSGGDTQYF.

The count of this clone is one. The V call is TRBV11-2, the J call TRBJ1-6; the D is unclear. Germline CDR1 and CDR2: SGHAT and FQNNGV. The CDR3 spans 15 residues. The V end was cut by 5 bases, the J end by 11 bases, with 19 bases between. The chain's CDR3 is CASSLAQGGWTPLHF. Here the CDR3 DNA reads TGTGCCAGCAGCCTAGCACAAGGAGGGTGGACACCCCTCCACTTT.

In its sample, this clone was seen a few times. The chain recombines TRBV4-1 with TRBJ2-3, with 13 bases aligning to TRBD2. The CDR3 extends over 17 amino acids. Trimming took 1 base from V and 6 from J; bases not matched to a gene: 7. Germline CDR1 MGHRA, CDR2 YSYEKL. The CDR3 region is CASSQGRTSGRSDTQYF. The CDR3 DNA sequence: TGCGCCAGCAGCCAAGGCCGGACTAGCGGGAGATCTGATACGCAGTATTTT.

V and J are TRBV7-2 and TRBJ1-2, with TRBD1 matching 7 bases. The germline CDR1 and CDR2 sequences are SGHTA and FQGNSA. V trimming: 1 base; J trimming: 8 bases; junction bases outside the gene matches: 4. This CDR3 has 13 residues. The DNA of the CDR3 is TGTGCCAGCAGCTTAGAAACAGGGGTGGGCTACACCTTC. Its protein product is CASSLETGVGYTF.

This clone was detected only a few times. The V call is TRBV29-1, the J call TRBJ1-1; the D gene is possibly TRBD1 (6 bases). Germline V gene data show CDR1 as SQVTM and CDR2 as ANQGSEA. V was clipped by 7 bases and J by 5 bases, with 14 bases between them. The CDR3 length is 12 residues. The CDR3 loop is CSGSTGRTEAFF. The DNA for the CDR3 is TGCAGCGGCTCGACAGGACGGACTGAAGCTTTCTTT.

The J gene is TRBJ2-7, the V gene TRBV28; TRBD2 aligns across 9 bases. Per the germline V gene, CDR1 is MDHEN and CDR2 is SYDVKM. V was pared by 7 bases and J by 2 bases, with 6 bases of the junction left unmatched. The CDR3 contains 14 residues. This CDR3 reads CASTMTSGTYEQYF. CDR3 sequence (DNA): TGTGCCAGCACCATGACTAGCGGTACCTACGAGCAGTACTTC.

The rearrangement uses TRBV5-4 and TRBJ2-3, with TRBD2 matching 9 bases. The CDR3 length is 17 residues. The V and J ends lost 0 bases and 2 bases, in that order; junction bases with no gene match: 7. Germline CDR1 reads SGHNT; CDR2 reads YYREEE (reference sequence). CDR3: CASSLAGLAGFTDTQYF. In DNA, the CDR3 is TGTGCCAGCAGCTTGGCCGGGCTAGCGGGATTCACAGATACGCAGTATTTT.